Listed below are T cell receptor beta chains from one sample, sequenced in a study of shared clonotypes between healthy human individuals. Profiled with immunoSEQ multiplex PCR; TCRdb holds only in-frame clones, not every one. The sample contains about 2.4 million clones, 90% to 95% of which appear only once. The sample taken for sequencing was naive CD4+ T cells from PBMCs. Receptor source: a man aged 18 to 30 in good health. Some clones in this sample may be carry-over from other donors' samples. Both conserved end residues are part of each CDR3. A D gene is named only where the DNA matches it firmly. Only part of the rows carry a size: once, few, many, or a class if the clone is expanded.

CDR3: CSVLVRPGGSQHF
DNA: TGCAGCGTTCTGGTTCGGCCAGGGGGGTCCCAGCATTTT
size: NA
V: TRBV29-1
J: TRBJ1-5
D: TRBD1

CDR3: CASSLGTGGGTDTQYF
DNA: TGCGCCAGCAGCTTGGGGACAGGAGGGGGCACAGATACGCAGTATTTT
size: NA
V: TRBV5-1
J: TRBJ2-3
D: NA

CDR3: CASRIRQYSNQPQHF
DNA: TGTGCCAGCAGAATTAGGCAATATAGCAATCAGCCCCAGCATTTT
size: once
V: TRBV6-5
J: TRBJ1-5
D: NA

CDR3: CASTGTGNTGELFF
DNA: TGTGCCAGCACAGGGACAGGGAACACCGGGGAGCTGTTTTTT
size: NA
V: TRBV4-2
J: TRBJ2-2
D: TRBD1

CDR3: CASSVKVRDTQYF
DNA: TGTGCCAGCAGCGTGAAGGTACGAGATACGCAGTATTTT
size: NA
V: TRBV9
J: TRBJ2-3
D: NA

CDR3: CASSIGGTVNEKLFF
DNA: TGTGCCAGCAGCATCGGTGGCACGGTCAATGAAAAACTGTTTTTT
size: once
V: TRBV7-9
J: TRBJ1-4
D: NA

CDR3: CASSFGVSTEAFF
DNA: TGCGCCAGCAGCTTTGGGGTCAGCACTGAAGCTTTCTTT
size: once
V: TRBV5-1
J: TRBJ1-1
D: NA

CDR3: CASSIWAGAHNEQFF
DNA: TGTGCCAGTAGTATTTGGGCGGGGGCTCACAATGAGCAGTTCTTC
size: once
V: TRBV19
J: TRBJ2-1
D: NA

CDR3: CASSFLTSGTDTQYF
DNA: TGTGCCAGCAGCTTTCTAACTAGCGGGACAGATACGCAGTATTTT
size: NA
V: TRBV7-8
J: TRBJ2-3
D: TRBD2

CDR3: CASSTGQVEHF
DNA: TGTGCCAGCAGTACTGGACAGGTCGAACACTTC
size: NA
V: TRBV6-5
J: TRBJ2-7
D: TRBD1

CDR3: CASSPPGSGRGNEQFF
DNA: TGTGCCAGCAGTCCCCCAGGTAGCGGGAGGGGGAATGAGCAGTTCTTC
size: NA
V: TRBV27
J: TRBJ2-1
D: TRBD2

CDR3: CATHRDRGTDTQYF
DNA: TGTGCCACCCACCGGGACAGGGGCACAGATACGCAGTATTTT
size: NA
V: TRBV2
J: TRBJ2-3
D: TRBD1

CDR3: CASSQFDRGTEAFF
DNA: TGCGCCAGCAGCCAGTTCGACAGGGGGACTGAAGCTTTCTTT
size: NA
V: TRBV4-1
J: TRBJ1-1
D: TRBD1

CDR3: CASSSRTSGGITYNEQFF
DNA: TGTGCCAGCAGCTCCCGGACTAGCGGGGGGATTACCTACAATGAGCAGTTCTTC
size: NA
V: TRBV7-8
J: TRBJ2-1
D: TRBD2

CDR3: CASSYPGRDEQYF
DNA: TGTGCCAGCAGTTATCCGGGACGGGACGAGCAGTACTTC
size: NA
V: TRBV6-6
J: TRBJ2-7
D: NA

CDR3: CASSLVVGETQYF
DNA: TGCGCCAGCAGCCTGGTGGTCGGAGAGACCCAGTACTTC
size: NA
V: TRBV4-1
J: TRBJ2-5
D: NA

CDR3: CASKGRVSNEQFF
DNA: TGTGCCAGTAAAGGGCGGGTCTCCAATGAGCAGTTCTTC
size: NA
V: TRBV19
J: TRBJ2-1
D: NA

CDR3: CASSWTGNDEQFF
DNA: TGTGCCAGCTCTTGGACAGGGAACGATGAGCAGTTCTTC
size: NA
V: TRBV9
J: TRBJ2-1
D: TRBD1

CDR3: CASSLGQNTGELFF
DNA: TGTGCCAGCAGTCTAGGACAGAACACCGGGGAGCTGTTTTTT
size: NA
V: TRBV27
J: TRBJ2-2
D: NA

CDR3: CASSFNAQPQHF
DNA: TGTGCCAGCAGCTTCAACGCTCAGCCCCAGCATTTT
size: NA
V: TRBV7-2
J: TRBJ1-5
D: NA

CDR3: CAISLGAQGLETQYF
DNA: TGTGCCATCAGTTTGGGGGCGCAGGGGTTAGAGACCCAGTACTTC
size: NA
V: TRBV10-3
J: TRBJ2-5
D: NA

CDR3: CASSLRLAGGPSTGELFF
DNA: TGTGCCAGCAGCTTGAGACTAGCGGGAGGGCCAAGCACCGGGGAGCTGTTTTTT
size: once
V: TRBV7-9
J: TRBJ2-2
D: TRBD2

CDR3: CASSYSWVQGYEQYF
DNA: TGTGCCAGCAGTTACTCGTGGGTACAGGGCTACGAGCAGTACTTC
size: NA
V: TRBV6-5
J: TRBJ2-7
D: NA

CDR3: CASISRLSYGNTIYF
DNA: TGTGCCAGCATTTCTCGGCTCTCCTACGGAAACACCATATATTTT
size: NA
V: TRBV28
J: TRBJ1-3
D: NA

CDR3: CASSLVEEGMRYTF
DNA: TGTGCCAGCAGCTTGGTGGAGGAAGGGATGCGCTACACCTTC
size: NA
V: TRBV5-6
J: TRBJ1-2
D: NA

CDR3: CASSSAGQKVLNTEAFF
DNA: TGCGCCAGCAGCTCTGCGGGACAGAAAGTATTGAACACTGAAGCTTTCTTT
size: NA
V: TRBV5-1
J: TRBJ1-1
D: TRBD1

CDR3: CASSYFKQGTEAFF
DNA: TGTGCCAGCAGTTACTTCAAACAAGGCACTGAAGCTTTCTTT
size: NA
V: TRBV6-5
J: TRBJ1-1
D: NA

CDR3: CASSRRDTQYF
DNA: TGTGCCAGTAGCCGGAGGGATACGCAGTATTTT
size: NA
V: TRBV19
J: TRBJ2-3
D: NA

CDR3: CASSPRDHSEQYF
DNA: TGTGCCAGCAGCCCTCGGGACCACTCGGAGCAGTACTTC
size: NA
V: TRBV9
J: TRBJ2-7
D: NA

CDR3: CASREIPGQGARQPQHF
DNA: TGTGCCAGCAGAGAAATTCCGGGACAGGGGGCGAGGCAGCCCCAGCATTTT
size: NA
V: TRBV6-4
J: TRBJ1-5
D: TRBD1

CDR3: CASSDRGYGGYTF
DNA: TGTGCCAGCAGTGACAGGGGGTACGGTGGCTACACCTTC
size: NA
V: TRBV2
J: TRBJ1-2
D: TRBD1

CDR3: CASSRDSGGTYEQYF
DNA: TGTGCCAGCAGCCGGGATAGCGGGGGTACCTACGAGCAGTACTTC
size: NA
V: TRBV28
J: TRBJ2-7
D: TRBD2

CDR3: CASSREGGGTEAFF
DNA: TGTGCCAGCAGTCGAGAGGGAGGTGGCACTGAAGCTTTCTTT
size: NA
V: TRBV2
J: TRBJ1-1
D: NA

CDR3: CATKEAGGTDTQYF
DNA: TGTGCCACAAAAGAGGCAGGGGGCACAGATACGCAGTATTTT
size: NA
V: TRBV6-1
J: TRBJ2-3
D: NA

CDR3: CASSMGQYYGYTF
DNA: TGTGCCAGCAGCATGGGACAGTACTATGGCTACACCTTC
size: NA
V: TRBV5-6
J: TRBJ1-2
D: TRBD1

CDR3: CATALDSGWYQETQYF
DNA: TGTGCCACCGCATTAGATTCGGGCTGGTACCAAGAGACCCAGTACTTC
size: NA
V: TRBV28
J: TRBJ2-5
D: NA

CDR3: CASSPLTLAGGARNEQFF
DNA: TGTGCCAGCTCACCACTTACCCTCGCGGGAGGGGCTCGGAATGAGCAGTTCTTC
size: NA
V: TRBV18
J: TRBJ2-1
D: TRBD2

CDR3: CASSERPRGGRETQYF
DNA: TGTGCCAGCAGTGAACGGCCCAGGGGAGGGCGAGAGACCCAGTACTTC
size: once
V: TRBV25-1
J: TRBJ2-5
D: NA

CDR3: CASRTEYSNQPQHF
DNA: TGTGCCAGCAGGACAGAGTATAGCAATCAGCCCCAGCATTTT
size: NA
V: TRBV19
J: TRBJ1-5
D: NA

CDR3: CASIEAERPLYSNQPQHF
DNA: TGTGCCAGCATCGAGGCGGAACGCCCCCTTTATAGCAATCAGCCCCAGCATTTT
size: NA
V: TRBV6-4
J: TRBJ1-5
D: NA

CDR3: CASSPEFVQFF
DNA: TGCGCCAGCAGCCCGGAATTTGTGCAGTTCTTC
size: NA
V: TRBV5-1
J: TRBJ2-1
D: NA

CDR3: CASSLSAASGNTIYF
DNA: TGTGCCAGCAGTTTATCGGCAGCCTCTGGAAACACCATATATTTT
size: NA
V: TRBV28
J: TRBJ1-3
D: NA

CDR3: CASRSGLAGGYNEQFF
DNA: TGTGCCAGCAGATCGGGACTAGCGGGAGGGTACAATGAGCAGTTCTTC
size: NA
V: TRBV7-2
J: TRBJ2-1
D: TRBD2

CDR3: CASSLGLAQETQYF
DNA: TGCGCCAGCAGCCTCGGACTAGCCCAAGAGACCCAGTACTTC
size: once
V: TRBV5-1
J: TRBJ2-5
D: TRBD2

CDR3: CASSPAILGAQTGELFF
DNA: TGTGCCAGCAGCCCGGCCATCCTAGGGGCGCAGACCGGGGAGCTGTTTTTT
size: NA
V: TRBV5-4
J: TRBJ2-2
D: NA